This TCR beta chain was identified during a study of blood T cells in healthy people across ages. Study-wide context: About one barcoded beta molecule was captured per two T cells (by template switching). Overall study results and limits: Donors of long life had a larger count of naive CD4+ cells and greater diversity than aged donors.

Donors ranged from about 6 to 90 years old and were healthy Caucasians in Russia. Comments on this clonotype: Antigen specificity is unknown. A read error may account for a junction end that differs from germline.

Germline CDR1 SGHRS, CDR2 YFSETQ. CDR3 length: 16 amino acids. Then a second PCR, running roughly 6 to 11 cycles, was carried out with a sample-barcoded 5' primer and a J-beta primer mix. MiXCR was run by TCRdb on the 5' RACE reads, yielding one entry per CDR3 protein. The sample carries about 770,000 distinct CDR3 sequences, 40% to 50% recorded once. Source material: blood. V gene TRBV5-1 combines with J gene TRBJ2-3, with a possible D match to TRBD1 (6 bases). This clonotype was obtained from a man in his 60s in good health. The CDR3 DNA reads as TGCGCCGGCAGCTTGACGTCAGGGGCCCTCACAGATACGCAGTATTTT. As protein: CAGSLTSGALTDTQYF. Full variable domain (rest looked up from reference TRBV5-1 and TRBJ2-3): KAGVTQTPRYLIKTRGQQVTLSCSPISGHRSVSWYQQTPGQGLQFLFEYFSETQRNKGNFPGRFSGRQFSNSRSEMNVSTLELGDSALYLCAGSLTSGALTDTQYFGPGTRLTVL.